Each of the 6 T cell receptor beta chains below was sequenced from the same sample in a study of PD-L1 blockade in urothelial cancer. TCRdb's table, derived via immunoSEQ multiplex PCR, lists solely in-frame clones and lacks some. The sample lists about 84,000 clones, over 80% seen once, with 9.5% in the top ten. Sequencing was performed on PBMCs, taken around atezolizumab (anti-PD-L1) treatment. The receptor set was obtained from a man between 65 and 80 years old with urothelial cancer.

This clone has just one count. The chain links TRBV9 to TRBJ2-3; D perhaps matches TRBD1 (5 bases). The CDR3 runs 14 residues. Germline assignment: CDR1 SGDLS and CDR2 YYNGEE. Trimming took off 1 base at V and 4 bases at J, with 10 bases between the two ends. The CDR3 DNA follows: TGTGCCAGCAGCGTACAGGGTTCCGCAGATACGCAGTATTTT. Its translation: CASSVQGSADTQYF.

In this sample, this clone turned up many times. CDR3 protein: CASSLGSGGDNQPQHF. CDR3 sequence (DNA): TGTGCCAGCAGCTTGGGGTCTGGCGGCGACAATCAGCCCCAGCATTTT. The rearrangement joins TRBV5-6 to TRBJ1-5, with D unclear. The length of the CDR3 is 16 residues. Trimming left V 0 bases short and J 3 bases short, with 13 bases between. Germline V gene data show CDR1 as SGHDT and CDR2 as YYEEEE.

The rearrangement uses TRBV19 and TRBJ2-7; D may be TRBD1 (6 bases). Deletions cut 1 base from V and 2 bases from J, with 18 bases between. Germline-derived CDR1 and CDR2 are LNHDA and SQIVND (reference sequence). The CDR3 loop spans 17 amino acids. CDR3 nucleotides: TGTGCCAGTAGTATAGGTTTGGGAGACAGGCAACCCTACGAGCAGTACTTC. Its translation: CASSIGLGDRQPYEQYF.

The chain couples TRBV5-6 to TRBJ1-3, with D unclear. CDR1 and CDR2 (germline): SGHDT, YYEEEE. Trimming removed 1 base at V and 3 bases at J, with 11 bases between. This CDR3 is built from 15 residues. CDR3 nucleotides: TGTGCCAGCAGCTTGTCCCCAGAATATGGAAACACCATATATTTT. Translated, it gives CASSLSPEYGNTIYF.

This clone showed up just a few times. The chain uses TRBV7-3 and TRBJ1-5, with D possibly matching TRBD1 (5 bases). There are 16 residues in the CDR3. Germline V CDR1 and CDR2: SGHTA, FQGTGA. Trimming cost V 7 bases and J 9 bases, with 25 bases left between them. The CDR3: CASTKRNFSPGGPQHF. CDR3 in DNA: TGTGCCAGCACCAAAAGGAACTTCTCGCCCGGGGGGCCCCAGCATTTT.

This clone was seen more than once but under ten times. This chain connects TRBV19 to TRBJ1-5; D call uncertain. CDR3 length: 14 amino acids. Germline assignment: CDR1 LNHDA and CDR2 SQIVND (reference sequence). V was trimmed by 9 bases and J by 1 base, leaving 13 bases between them. As DNA, the CDR3 is TGTGCCAGCTCCAGGATGTCAAGCAATCAGCCCCAGCATTTT. It codes for CASSRMSSNQPQHF.